The next 23 T cell receptor beta chains were all read from a single sample in a study of blood T cell repertoires in COVID-19. The protocol was immunoSEQ multiplex PCR, while the TCRdb copy is restricted to in-frame clones and leaves out a portion. The sample has tens of thousands of clones, roughly 87% seen once. Sequencing input: peripheral blood. Receptors originate from a human donor in a cohort sampled during active COVID-19.

This chain joins TRBV7-8 and TRBJ2-6, with 8 bases lining up with TRBD2. Germline trimming cut 10 bases from V and 0 bases from J; bases unmatched to any gene: 5. The length of the CDR3 is 15 residues. Germline V CDR1 and CDR2: SGHVS, FQNEAQ. CDR3 sequence (DNA): TGTGCCACCGACCGGGGGGGCTCTGGGGCCAACGTCCTGACTTTC. Its protein is CATDRGGSGANVLTF. The whole variable domain, filled in from reference TRBV7-8 and TRBJ2-6, reads GAGVSQSPRYKVAKRGQDVALRCDPISGHVSLFWYQQALGQGPEFLTYFQNEAQLDKSGLPSDRFFAERPEGSVSTLKIQRTQQEDSAVYLCATDRGGSGANVLTFGAGSRLTVL.

The chain has TRBV16 and TRBJ2-7; 10 nucleotides agree with TRBD1. Germline lookup yields CDR1 KGHSY and CDR2 FQNENV. V dropped 8 bases and J dropped 6; count of bases not matched to a gene: 10. The CDR3 has 14 residues. The CDR3 region is CASASGTGVSEQYF. The CDR3 DNA sequence: TGTGCCAGCGCGTCCGGGACAGGGGTTTCCGAGCAGTACTTC.

In its sample, this clone was seen a few times. The chain is built from TRBV12-5 and TRBJ1-1; D possibly corresponds to TRBD1 (5 bases). The ends were cut back, 9 bases at V and 5 bases at J, with 16 bases in the middle. Germline values: CDR1 LGHNT, CDR2 FRNRAP. The length of the CDR3 is 13 residues. CDR3 DNA sequence: TGTGCTAGCGGGTCCGGCCGGGGGACTGAAGCTTTCTTT. It is translated as CASGSGRGTEAFF.

The genes are TRBV27 and TRBJ2-7, with D possibly being TRBD1 (6 bases). Germline CDR1 is MNHEY and CDR2 is SMNVEV (reference sequence). Between the trimmed V and J ends, which lost 2 bases and 0 bases, there was a span of 14 bases. The length of the CDR3 is 16 residues. The CDR3 region has the DNA TGTGCCAGCAGTTTAAGCGTGGGGGCGCGCTCCTACGAGCAGTACTTC. Its translation is CASSLSVGARSYEQYF.

This chain connects TRBV13 to TRBJ1-2; maybe TRBD1 (5 bases). This CDR3 has 14 amino acids. Germline lookup yields CDR1 PRHDT and CDR2 FYEKMQ (reference sequence). V shed 2 bases and J shed 4 bases, with 11 bases lying between them. CDR3 sequence (DNA): TGTGCCAGCAGCTTAACCTACCAGGGCTATGGCTACACCTTC. Its translation is CASSLTYQGYGYTF.

The V and J genes are TRBV19 and TRBJ2-7; D might be TRBD1 (6 bases). The CDR3 runs 15 residues. Germline values: CDR1 LNHDA, CDR2 SQIVND (reference sequence). Trimming removed 5 bases at V and 0 bases at J, with 14 bases between. The CDR3 sequence is CASSYRVGSSYEQYF. The CDR3 nucleotides read TGTGCCAGTAGTTACAGGGTTGGATCCTCCTACGAGCAGTACTTC. Combining the CDR3 with reference TRBV19 and TRBJ2-7 gives the whole variable domain DGGITQSPKYLFRKEGQNVTLSCEQNLNHDAMYWYRQDPGQGLRLIYYSQIVNDFQKGDIAEGYSVSREKKESFPLTVTSAQKNPTAFYLCASSYRVGSSYEQYFGPGTRLTVT.

This chain uses TRBV19 with TRBJ1-2, with no clear D. The germline V gene has CDR1 LNHDA and CDR2 SQIVND (reference sequence). This CDR3 has 14 residues. Trimming took off 2 bases at V and 0 bases at J, with 7 bases between the two ends. The CDR3 DNA reads TGTGCCAGTAGTATACCACAATCTAACTATGGCTACACCTTC. This translates into CASSIPQSNYGYTF.

For the CDR3, the DNA is TGTGCCAGCCGACAGGACAGAAACTATGGCTACACCTTC. Its protein is CASRQDRNYGYTF. V usage is TRBV19 and J usage is TRBJ1-2, with TRBD1 as a possible D gene (6 bases). Deletions cut 9 bases from V and 2 bases from J, with 13 bases between. CDR1 and CDR2 (germline): LNHDA, SQIVND (reference sequence). The CDR3 totals 13 residues.

The chain is built from TRBV13 and TRBJ1-4; unclear D gene. In germline, CDR1 is PRHDT, CDR2 FYEKMQ (reference sequence). The length of the CDR3 is 14 residues. The V end lost 3 bases, the J end lost 7 bases, and 12 bases lay between the germline ends. CDR3 DNA: TGTGCCAGCAGCTTGGCCAGGTCCGGTGAAAAACTGTTTTTT. This encodes CASSLARSGEKLFF.

In its sample, this clone was seen once. This sequence joins TRBV7-2 and TRBJ1-1; D is ambiguous. The germline V gene encodes CDR1 SGHTA and CDR2 FQGNSA. This CDR3 contains 14 residues. The ends were cut back, 5 bases at V and 5 bases at J, with 15 bases in the middle. CDR3 in amino acids: CASSPFLSRTEAFF. CDR3 DNA: TGTGCCAGCAGCCCCTTCCTCTCGAGGACTGAAGCTTTCTTT.

The chain carries TRBV7-6 and TRBJ1-5; D is ambiguous. The germline CDR1 and CDR2 sequences are SGHVS and FNYEAQ. V lost 0 bases and J 7 bases, leaving 10 bases between the germline ends. The CDR3 is 14 residues long. DNA for the CDR3: TGTGCCAGCAGCTTAGCGGACGGAGGACAGCCCCAGCATTTT. Translated: CASSLADGGQPQHF. Looking up the rest from reference TRBV7-6 and TRBJ1-5 gives the full variable domain: GAGVSQSPRYKVTKRGQDVALRCDPISGHVSLYWYRQALGQGPEFLTYFNYEAQQDKSGLPNDRFSAERPEGSISTLTIQRTEQRDSAMYRCASSLADGGQPQHFGDGTRLSIL.

The rearrangement links TRBV18 to TRBJ1-6; D remains unclear. The CDR3 spans 16 residues. The germline CDR1 and CDR2 sequences are KGHSH and LQKENI. Trimming cost V 2 bases and J 5 bases, with 13 bases left between them. The CDR3 DNA sequence: TGTGCCAGCTCACCAGGGCGGGCAGCTAATAATTCACCCCTCCACTTT. Translated, it gives CASSPGRAANNSPLHF.

The chain is built from TRBV3-1 (or the pseudogene TRBV3-2) and TRBJ2-7; 7 bases line up with TRBD1. Germline V CDR1 and CDR2: LGHDT, YNNKEL (reference sequence). V shed 0 bases and J 7 bases; nucleotides not matched to a gene: 3. The CDR3 loop spans 13 amino acids. CDR3 DNA sequence: TGTGCCAGCAGCCAAGATGACAGGGATGAGCAGTACTTC. As protein: CASSQDDRDEQYF.

The rearrangement uses TRBV6-5 and TRBJ1-1, with TRBD1 matching over 9 bases. V shed 7 bases, J shed 8 bases, and the junction held 11 bases outside the gene matches. The CDR3 spans 14 residues. Germline CDR1 reads MNHEY; CDR2 reads SVGAGI. In DNA form, the CDR3 reads TGTGCCAGCACTCAACAGGGGGCTTGGACGGAAGCTTTCTTT. Protein: CASTQQGAWTEAFF.

The gene calls are TRBV11-3 and TRBJ2-6; TRBD2 matches 8 bases. Trimming removed 5 bases from V and 15 bases from J; junction bases left unmatched: 9. From germline, CDR1 is SGHNT and CDR2 YENEEA. The CDR3 sequence is 13 residues long. CDR3 in amino acids: CASSPSGGGPLTF. The CDR3 region has the DNA TGTGCCAGCAGCCCCTCGGGGGGGGGCCCCCTGACTTTC. The full variable domain, completed using reference TRBV11-3 and TRBJ2-6, is EAGVVQSPRYKIIEKKQPVAFWCNPISGHNTLYWYLQNLGQGPELLIRYENEEAVDDSQLPKDRFSAERLKGVDSTLKIQPAELGDSAVYLCASSPSGGGPLTFGAGSRLTVL.

The V call is TRBV18, the J call TRBJ2-7, with 7 bases identical to TRBD2. Germline-derived CDR1 and CDR2 are KGHSH and LQKENI. CDR3 size: 17 residues. The V gene end was trimmed by 3 bases and the J gene end by 2 bases; junction bases not matched to a gene: 13. The CDR3 protein is CASSPTWGGGITYEQYF. For the CDR3, the DNA is TGTGCCAGCTCACCCACATGGGGGGGAGGTATTACCTACGAGCAGTACTTC.

The J gene is TRBJ2-5, the V gene TRBV7-9, with 8 bases lining up with TRBD1. CDR1 SEHNR and CDR2 FQNEAQ come from the germline V gene (reference sequence). The CDR3 is 15 residues long. V trimming: 2 bases; J trimming: 1 base; junction bases outside the gene matches: 3. Here the CDR3 reads CASSLSGTGQETQYF. The CDR3 nucleotides are TGTGCCAGCAGCTTATCGGGGACAGGCCAAGAGACCCAGTACTTC.

The rearrangement uses TRBV6-5 and TRBJ1-2, with 10 bases fitting TRBD1. The CDR3 totals 16 residues. Germline assignment: CDR1 MNHEY and CDR2 SVGAGI. Trimming removed 0 bases from V and 8 bases from J; junction bases left unmatched: 9. The CDR3 DNA reads as TGTGCCAGCAGTTACTCGATGTTGGGACAGGGGCAGGGCTACACCTTC. The encoded protein is CASSYSMLGQGQGYTF.

Only a few counts were recorded for this clone. The chain employs TRBV19 and TRBJ1-6; no clear D gene. CDR3 length: 12 residues. V was shortened by 6 bases and J by 7 bases, with 7 bases between the two germline ends. Germline V gene data show CDR1 as LNHDA and CDR2 as SQIVND (reference sequence). CDR3 sequence: CASSWANSPLHF. The CDR3 DNA sequence: TGTGCCAGTAGCTGGGCGAATTCACCCCTCCACTTT. The variable domain in full, with the rest retrieved from reference TRBV19 and TRBJ1-6, is DGGITQSPKYLFRKEGQNVTLSCEQNLNHDAMYWYRQDPGQGLRLIYYSQIVNDFQKGDIAEGYSVSREKKESFPLTVTSAQKNPTAFYLCASSWANSPLHFGNGTRLTVT.

The chain has TRBV7-2 and TRBJ2-1; the match to TRBD2 covers 9 bases. This CDR3 contains 15 residues. V gave up 4 bases and J gave up 6 bases; unmatched junction bases: 7. The germline V gene has CDR1 SGHTA and CDR2 FQGNSA. This CDR3 is CASSWGGGAINEQFF. The DNA for the CDR3 is TGTGCCAGCAGCTGGGGCGGGGGGGCGATCAATGAGCAGTTCTTC. Full variable domain (remainder filled in from reference TRBV7-2 and TRBJ2-1): GAGVSQSPSNKVTEKGKDVELRCDPISGHTALYWYRQSLGQGLEFLIYFQGNSAPDKSGLPSDRFSAERTGGSVSTLTIQRTQQEDSAVYLCASSWGGGAINEQFFGPGTRLTVL.

The chain has TRBV6-5 and TRBJ1-2, with D perhaps TRBD1 (6 bases). V lost 6 bases to trimming and J lost 7 bases, with 15 bases between them. The CDR3 loop spans 13 amino acids. Germline loops: CDR1 MNHEY, CDR2 SVGAGI. The CDR3 sequence is CASRVSGESGYTF. CDR3 nucleotide sequence: TGTGCCAGCAGGGTATCAGGGGAAAGTGGCTACACCTTC.

With regard to this clone: Other DNA sequences in this sample translate to the same CDR3. This chain uses TRBV11-3 with TRBJ1-1; D possibly corresponds to TRBD1 (6 bases). The CDR3 contains 13 residues. Germline-derived CDR1 and CDR2 are SGHNT and YENEEA. V was pared by 1 base and J by 8 bases, with 11 bases between. This CDR3 reads CASSLGTGQEAFF. The CDR3, as DNA: TGTGCCAGCAGCTTAGGGACGGGACAAGAAGCTTTCTTT.

This clone was detected ten times or more. J is TRBJ2-7 and V is TRBV4-1, with a possible D match to TRBD1 (5 bases). Germline CDR1 is MGHRA and CDR2 is YSYEKL. V was clipped by 0 bases and J by 6 bases, with 9 bases between them. The CDR3 length is 13 residues. The CDR3 nucleotides are TGCGCCAGCAGCCAAGAAAGGGGAACCGAGCAGTACTTC. It translates to CASSQERGTEQYF.